A selection of T cell receptor beta chains follows, all from one sample in a study of cytomegalovirus exposure and HLA in healthy donors. Here immunoSEQ multiplex PCR was the method, and the copy in TCRdb shows in-frame clones only, minus some. The sample includes nearly 110,000 clones, approximately 79% of them seen just once. The specimen was PBMCs. Receptor source: a woman aged 40 to 50 in good health and CMV-seropositive. CDR3s include the opening cysteine and the closing phenylalanine or tryptophan. Fields, in order: clone size, V gene, D gene, J gene, CDR3 DNA, CDR3 protein. A D gene is named only where the DNA matches it firmly. Only some rows state a clone size, as once, few, many or a class for expanded clones.

-	TRBV7-9	-	TRBJ1-4	TGTGCCAGCAGCTTTATGGGGGGGGGTAATGAAAAACTGTTTTTT	CASSFMGGGNEKLFF
-	TRBV29-1	-	TRBJ1-3	TGCAGCGTTCTAGACTCCCGAAACACCATATATTTT	CSVLDSRNTIYF
few	TRBV6-1	-	TRBJ1-1	TGTGCCAGCAGTGAGGCCCCCGACAGGCAGGGAGCTTTCTTT	CASSEAPDRQGAFF
-	TRBV9	TRBD1	TRBJ2-3	TGTGCCAGCAGCGTAGCCGGACAGGGGGCACATACGCAGTATTTT	CASSVAGQGAHTQYF
-	TRBV13	TRBD1	TRBJ1-1	TGTGCCAGCAGCTACAGGGGGTCCCATCTCGCTGAAGCTTTCTTT	CASSYRGSHLAEAFF
-	TRBV6-5	TRBD1	TRBJ1-2	TGTGCCAGCAGTACCCGGACAGGGGACTATGGCTACACCTTC	CASSTRTGDYGYTF
-	TRBV5-6	TRBD2	TRBJ2-7	TGTGCCAGCAGAAACCGGGACTACTCCTACGAGCAGTACTTC	CASRNRDYSYEQYF
-	TRBV5-5	-	TRBJ1-1	TGTGCCAGCAGCCCGCCGGGGGACACTGAAGCTTTCTTT	CASSPPGDTEAFF
-	TRBV30	TRBD1	TRBJ1-1	TGTGCCTGGAGTCGACAGGGGAACACTGAAGCTTTCTTT	CAWSRQGNTEAFF
-	TRBV11-3	-	TRBJ1-1	TGTGCCAGCAGCTTAGATGGAAGGGAGGGAAGGACTGAAGCTTTCTTT	CASSLDGREGRTEAFF
few	TRBV4-3	TRBD1	TRBJ1-4	TGCGCCAGCAGCCGGGACAGTAATGAAAAACTGTTTTTT	CASSRDSNEKLFF
-	TRBV27	TRBD1	TRBJ2-2	TGTGCCAGCAGTTCAATCCGGACAGGGATGGGCACCGGGGAGCTGTTTTTT	CASSSIRTGMGTGELFF
-	TRBV6-5	-	TRBJ1-3	TGTGCCAGCAAATCAGGCATCTCTGGAAACACCATATATTTT	CASKSGISGNTIYF
once	TRBV5-1	-	TRBJ2-1	TGCGCCAACAGCTTTAACCAGGGGCGGTTGGGGAATGAGCAGTTCTTC	CANSFNQGRLGNEQFF
-	TRBV18	TRBD1	TRBJ1-1	TGTGCCAGCTCACCAGACAGGGGGCCGGCTTTCTTT	CASSPDRGPAFF
-	TRBV30	-	TRBJ1-5	TGTGCCTGGAGTGAGCTGATGAATCAGCCCCAGCATTTT	CAWSELMNQPQHF
-	TRBV30	TRBD2	TRBJ2-5	TGTGCCTGGAGTCTCCGGGGGGGGCAAGAGACCCAGTACTTC	CAWSLRGGQETQYF
-	TRBV18	-	TRBJ2-7	TGTGCCAGTCGCATGGACAGCGACTACGAGCAGTACTTC	CASRMDSDYEQYF
-	TRBV7-2	TRBD2	TRBJ2-1	TGTGCCAGCCAGAGGGCTAGCGGGGGGATGCTCTACAATGAGCAGTTCTTC	CASQRASGGMLYNEQFF
-	TRBV6-6	TRBD1	TRBJ1-2	TGTGCCAGCAGTTCCCCGGGACAGGGGCTTTATGGCTACACCTTC	CASSSPGQGLYGYTF
-	TRBV2	-	TRBJ1-6	TGTGCCAGCCTTCAGGGTATGGATAATTCACCCCTCCACTTT	CASLQGMDNSPLHF
-	TRBV10-3	TRBD2	TRBJ2-1	TGTGCCATCGGAGGCCAGCGGGGGCTCTACAATGAGCAGTTCTTC	CAIGGQRGLYNEQFF
-	TRBV10-3	-	TRBJ2-2	TGTGCCATCAGTGATGGCCTGGGCAGGGGCTCGAACACCGGGGAGCTGTTTTTT	CAISDGLGRGSNTGELFF
few	TRBV6-6	-	TRBJ1-6	TGTGCCAGCAGAGGGGCCAATTCACCCCTCCACTTT	CASRGANSPLHF
-	TRBV30	-	TRBJ1-5	TGTGCCTGGAGTTTGAGGAGCAATCAGCCCCAGCATTTT	CAWSLRSNQPQHF
-	TRBV5-1	-	TRBJ2-5	TGCGCCAGCAGCTTGGATGGCAGGGCTTGGGAGACCCAGTACTTC	CASSLDGRAWETQYF
-	TRBV7-9	TRBD1	TRBJ1-4	TGTGCCAGCAGCCCTGGCGGCGGGACAGGGTTAGAAAAACTGTTTTTT	CASSPGGGTGLEKLFF
-	TRBV7-6	-	TRBJ1-1	TGTGCCAGCAGCCGATACAGGGTGAGCACTGAAGCTTTCTTT	CASSRYRVSTEAFF
-	TRBV29-1	TRBD1	TRBJ2-7	TGCAGCGTTATCTACCGGGACAGGGGGCGCGAGCAGTACTTC	CSVIYRDRGREQYF
once	TRBV11-1	TRBD1	TRBJ1-1	TGTGCCAGCAGTCCAGGGGGGTCAGTGAACACTGAAGCTTTCTTT	CASSPGGSVNTEAFF
-	TRBV7-9	-	TRBJ2-5	TGTGCCAGCAGCTTAGCGGGGGACAAGGAGACCCAGTACTTC	CASSLAGDKETQYF
-	TRBV10-1	-	TRBJ1-3	TGCGCCAGCAGTGAGTCGGACAGTCGGGGCACCATATATTTT	CASSESDSRGTIYF
-	TRBV7-2	-	TRBJ1-1	TGTGCCAGCAGCCTTTACCAGGCTAAATCGGGAACTGAAGCTTTCTTT	CASSLYQAKSGTEAFF
-	TRBV2	-	TRBJ1-2	TGTGCCAGCCGCTTACTTGTCTATGGCTACACCTTC	CASRLLVYGYTF
-	TRBV2	-	TRBJ1-5	TGTGCCAGCAGTGAATCGTCGGGCAATCAGCCCCAGCATTTT	CASSESSGNQPQHF
few	TRBV11-1	-	TRBJ2-7	TGTGCCAGCAGCCTGAGGAGGGCGGGCGAGCAGTACTTC	CASSLRRAGEQYF
once	TRBV19	TRBD2	TRBJ2-2	TGTGCCAGTACCCCTGGGCTAGCGGGGGGGCTTATCACCGGGGAGCTGTTTTTT	CASTPGLAGGLITGELFF
-	TRBV27	-	TRBJ1-2	TGTGCCAGCAGTCTTCAGGAGGGGCTGAGCTACACCTTC	CASSLQEGLSYTF
few	TRBV6-5	TRBD1	TRBJ1-2	TGTGCCAGCAGTTACTCGGGACAGTTTGGCTACACCTTC	CASSYSGQFGYTF
-	TRBV7-2	TRBD1	TRBJ1-2	TGTGCCAGCAGCTCCCGGGACAGGGATGGCTATGGCTACACCTTC	CASSSRDRDGYGYTF
-	TRBV5-1	-	TRBJ1-2	TGCGCCAGCAGGCCTGCGGGGGGTGGGGCTGGCTACACCTTC	CASRPAGGGAGYTF
-	TRBV2	-	TRBJ1-2	TGTGCCAGCAGTGACCTGGCTAGGTATGGCTACACCTTC	CASSDLARYGYTF
-	TRBV7-8	-	TRBJ1-3	TGTGCCAGCAGCCCCACGGGGTTCGATGGAAACACCATATATTTT	CASSPTGFDGNTIYF
-	TRBV29-1	-	TRBJ2-1	TGCAGCGGTTCGGTCAACATTGAGGGTGAGCAGTTCTTC	CSGSVNIEGEQFF
-	TRBV6-1	-	TRBJ2-6	TGTGCCAGCAGTGAAACAATCACCTCTGGGGCCAACGTCCTGACTTTC	CASSETITSGANVLTF
-	TRBV9	TRBD1	TRBJ2-7	TGTGCCAGCAGCGTAGCAGGGACAGGTCAAGGGGAGCAGTACTTC	CASSVAGTGQGEQYF
-	TRBV10-1	-	TRBJ2-3	TGCGCCAGCAGTGCTCAGATCACAGATACGCAGTATTTT	CASSAQITDTQYF
few	TRBV7-2	-	TRBJ1-1	TGTGCCAGCAGCCGGGGTGGGATAATTCGCACTGAAGCTTTCTTT	CASSRGGIIRTEAFF
-	TRBV7-9	-	TRBJ1-4	TGTGCCAGCAGCTTAGCAACAGGGCGGAATGAAAAACTGTTTTTT	CASSLATGRNEKLFF
once	TRBV29-1	-	TRBJ1-1	TGCAGCGTTGAGGTTCAGGGTGAAGCTTTCTTT	CSVEVQGEAFF
once	TRBV27	TRBD2	TRBJ2-5	TGTGCCAGCAGTTTCCGGACTAGGCAAGAGACCCAGTACTTC	CASSFRTRQETQYF
few	TRBV4-1	-	TRBJ2-7	TGCGCCAGCAGCCAAAACTGGCGGGGCGTTTCCTACGAGCAGTACTTC	CASSQNWRGVSYEQYF
-	TRBV15	-	TRBJ1-1	TGTGCCACCAGCAGAGCTAGGACACCCATGAACACTGAAGCTTTCTTT	CATSRARTPMNTEAFF
-	TRBV5-6	TRBD1	TRBJ2-5	TGTGCCAGCAGGCAAACCGGGACAGCCTCGGGGACCCAGTACTTC	CASRQTGTASGTQYF
-	TRBV5-1	-	TRBJ2-7	TGCGCCAGCAGCTTGCTCGAGACGGGGGTCGCCGAGCAGTACTTC	CASSLLETGVAEQYF